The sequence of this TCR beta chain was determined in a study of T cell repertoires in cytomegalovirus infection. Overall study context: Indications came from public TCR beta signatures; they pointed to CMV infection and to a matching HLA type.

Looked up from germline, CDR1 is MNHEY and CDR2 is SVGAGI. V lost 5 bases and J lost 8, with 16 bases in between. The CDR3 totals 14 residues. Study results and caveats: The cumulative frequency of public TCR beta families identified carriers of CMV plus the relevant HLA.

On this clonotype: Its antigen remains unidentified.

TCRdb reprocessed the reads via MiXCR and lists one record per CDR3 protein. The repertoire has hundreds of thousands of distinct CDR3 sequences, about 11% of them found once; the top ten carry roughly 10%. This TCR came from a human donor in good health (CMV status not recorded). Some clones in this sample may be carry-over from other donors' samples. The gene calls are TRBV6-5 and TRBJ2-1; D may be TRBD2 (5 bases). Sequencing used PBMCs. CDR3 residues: CASSNRGTGDEQFF. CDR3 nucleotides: TGTGCCAGCAGTAACCGGGGTACTGGGGATGAGCAGTTCTTC.